The 19 T cell receptor beta chains below were found in one sample sequenced in a study of shared clonotypes between healthy human individuals. Positively selected for CCR7, the CD45RO-negative cells used as naive CD8 cells excluded terminally differentiated effector memory CD45RA+ cells. The repertoire was sequenced with immunoSEQ multiplex PCR; TCRdb's copy has only in-frame clones and lacks some. The table has hundreds of thousands of clones, roughly 96% seen once. Sequencing was carried out using naive CD8+ T cells sorted from blood. The receptors come from a young woman in good health.

V and J are TRBV6-1 and TRBJ2-2; 9 bases match TRBD1. The V segment lost 2 bases and the J segment 6 bases; nucleotides outside the gene matches: 7. The CDR3 totals 16 residues. Germline CDR1 MNHNS, CDR2 SASEGT. For the CDR3, the DNA is TGTGCCAGCAGTGAAAAAAACAGGGGGCTTTCCGGGGAGCTGTTTTTT. Protein sequence: CASSEKNRGLSGELFF.

V usage is TRBV7-8 and J usage is TRBJ2-3, with D perhaps matching TRBD1 or TRBD2 (5 bases each). The CDR3 consists of 14 residues. V lost 3 bases to trimming and J lost 6 bases, with 13 bases between them. The germline V gene has CDR1 SGHVS and CDR2 FQNEAQ. The chain's CDR3 is CASSLGRPADTQYF. As DNA, the CDR3 is TGTGCCAGCAGCTTGGGACGACCCGCCGATACGCAGTATTTT.

V and J are TRBV27 and TRBJ1-2; D possibly corresponds to TRBD1 (6 bases). V lost 6 bases and J 5 bases, leaving 19 bases between the germline ends. Germline V gives CDR1 MNHEY, CDR2 SMNVEV (reference sequence). This CDR3 spans 15 amino acids. For the CDR3, the DNA is TGTGCCAGCAGCCTAAACCTGGGGGGCCCTTATGGCTACACCTTC. Translated: CASSLNLGGPYGYTF.

On this clone: Other DNA variants within this sample encode the same CDR3. This chain connects TRBV7-9 to TRBJ1-1; D is uncertain. CDR1 and CDR2 (germline): SEHNR, FQNEAQ (reference sequence). CDR3 length equals 11 residues. V lost 5 bases and J 4 bases, leaving 5 bases between the germline ends. The CDR3 nucleotides are TGTGCCAGCAGCCTCGGCACTGAAGCTTTCTTT. It is translated as CASSLGTEAFF.

V usage is TRBV7-2 and J usage is TRBJ1-1; 7 nucleotides line up with TRBD1. The V segment lost 6 bases and the J segment 4 bases; nucleotides outside the gene matches: 8. This CDR3 comprises 14 residues. Germline CDR1 is SGHTA and CDR2 is FQGNSA. CDR3 amino acids: CASRTGSLVTEAFF. CDR3 DNA sequence: TGTGCCAGCAGGACAGGGTCCCTGGTCACTGAAGCTTTCTTT.

The chain has TRBV28 and TRBJ1-5, with 7 bases fitting TRBD1. Germline V gene data show CDR1 as MDHEN and CDR2 as SYDVKM. V gave up 6 bases and J gave up 7 bases; unmatched junction bases: 9. The length of the CDR3 is 14 residues. The CDR3 region has the DNA TGTGCCAGCAGACTACAGGGGAGCCGACAGCCCCAGCATTTT. This codes for CASRLQGSRQPQHF.

This rearrangement joins TRBV5-1 to TRBJ2-2; unclear D gene. CDR3 length: 15 residues. Per germline, CDR1 SGHRS and CDR2 YFSETQ. V lost 2 bases and J lost 0, with 8 bases in between. Written as DNA, the CDR3 is TGCGCCAGCAGCTTCTCCTATTCGAACACCGGGGAGCTGTTTTTT. Translating gives CASSFSYSNTGELFF.

On this clone itself: In the same sample, other DNA sequences code for this CDR3. The chain carries TRBV2 and TRBJ2-1; possible D gene TRBD2, 6 bases. Trimming pared 4 bases from V and 1 base from J, leaving 8 bases between. This CDR3 comprises 14 residues. Germline CDR1 SNHLY, CDR2 FYNNEI. CDR3 loop: CASSAGASYNEQFF. The CDR3 region has the DNA TGTGCCAGCAGTGCGGGAGCGTCCTACAATGAGCAGTTCTTC.

J is TRBJ1-1 and V is TRBV10-3, with 8 nucleotides matching TRBD1. CDR1 is ENHRY, CDR2 SYGVKD, per germline. The CDR3 sequence is 14 residues long. V lost 5 bases, J lost 1 base, and 3 bases stayed unmatched. Here the CDR3 DNA reads TGTGCCATCAGTCAAGGGACAGGGAACACTGAAGCTTTCTTT. Encoded protein: CAISQGTGNTEAFF.

The genes are TRBV4-1 and TRBJ2-1; D call uncertain. This CDR3 has 15 residues. CDR1 is MGHRA and CDR2 is YSYEKL in the germline V gene. Trimming pared 3 bases from V and 8 bases from J, leaving 17 bases between. CDR3 protein: CASSHGVSDMDEQFF. DNA of the CDR3: TGCGCCAGCAGCCACGGAGTATCCGATATGGATGAGCAGTTCTTC.

This clone appeared once. The rearrangement links TRBV5-1 to TRBJ1-1; D unresolved. The germline V and J ends were trimmed by 2 bases and 0 bases, with 11 bases remaining between them. Germline loops: CDR1 SGHRS, CDR2 YFSETQ. The CDR3 has 15 amino acids. The CDR3 DNA follows: TGCGCCAGCAGCTTAATAGGGAACATGAACACTGAAGCTTTCTTT. Translation gives CASSLIGNMNTEAFF.

The chain joins TRBV2 to TRBJ2-4, with D tentatively TRBD1 or TRBD2 (5 bases each). CDR1 and CDR2 (germline): SNHLY, FYNNEI. The CDR3 consists of 15 residues. Trimming took 6 bases from V and 9 from J, leaving 21 bases between them. CDR3 sequence reads: CASSPRDHPSGIQYF. The CDR3 DNA follows: TGTGCCAGCAGCCCTCGGGACCACCCTTCGGGCATTCAGTACTTC.

This clone was found a few times. The chain joins TRBV28 to TRBJ2-2; D possibly matches TRBD1 or TRBD2 (7 bases each). The ends were cut back, 7 bases at V and 5 bases at J, with 14 bases in the middle. Germline V gene sequence: CDR1 MDHEN, CDR2 SYDVKM. The CDR3 sequence is 14 residues long. The CDR3 spells CASMPQGGTGELFF. The CDR3 bases are TGTGCCAGCATGCCTCAGGGGGGGACCGGGGAGCTGTTTTTT.

V is TRBV7-2 and J is TRBJ2-1, with 8 bases that match TRBD2. The J segment lost 5 bases and the V segment lost 8 bases, leaving 5 bases of the junction unmatched. Germline CDR1 is SGHTA and CDR2 is FQGNSA. CDR3 length: 13 residues. The CDR3 loop reads CASGSGSHNEQFF. As DNA, the CDR3 is TGTGCCAGCGGGAGCGGGAGCCACAATGAGCAGTTCTTC. Full variable domain (rest looked up from reference TRBV7-2 and TRBJ2-1): GAGVSQSPSNKVTEKGKDVELRCDPISGHTALYWYRQSLGQGLEFLIYFQGNSAPDKSGLPSDRFSAERTGGSVSTLTIQRTQQEDSAVYLCASGSGSHNEQFFGPGTRLTVL.

This rearrangement joins TRBV4-1 to TRBJ2-7; 10 nucleotides line up with TRBD1. The V segment lost 4 bases and the J segment 2 bases; nucleotides outside the gene matches: 8. Germline V gives CDR1 MGHRA, CDR2 YSYEKL. This CDR3 is 16 amino acids long. The CDR3 is CASSLQGQGSPYEQYF. The CDR3 DNA reads TGCGCCAGCAGCCTGCAGGGACAGGGGAGCCCCTACGAGCAGTACTTC.

The CDR3 bases are TGTGCCAGCAGCTCACCTAGCCACCCACTAGCCCCCTACGAGCAGTACTTC. Protein product: CASSSPSHPLAPYEQYF. The gene calls are TRBV28 and TRBJ2-7; tentatively, D is TRBD2 (6 bases). CDR3 length: 17 residues. The V and J ends lost 6 bases and 2 bases respectively, with 23 bases between them. The germline gives CDR1 MDHEN, CDR2 SYDVKM.

This clone has just a few counts. The chain recombines TRBV6-5 with TRBJ2-7; tentatively, D is TRBD2 (5 bases). V was cut by 2 bases and J by 3 bases, with 14 bases left in between. This CDR3 contains 15 residues. Germline CDR1 is MNHEY and CDR2 is SVGAGI. CDR3 in amino acids: CASSYGEQLFYEQYF. The DNA for the CDR3 is TGTGCCAGCAGTTACGGGGAGCAGTTATTCTACGAGCAGTACTTC.

In its sample, this clone was seen once. The genes are TRBV6-1 and TRBJ1-4, with D uncertain. CDR1 and CDR2 (germline): MNHNS, SASEGT. The CDR3 runs to 13 residues. Trimming stripped 5 bases from V and 8 bases from J, with 12 bases between. CDR3 protein: CASSRLGGEKLFF. The DNA of the CDR3 is TGTGCCAGCAGTCGACTCGGAGGGGAAAAACTGTTTTTT.

The rearrangement uses TRBV4-1 and TRBJ2-1; 8 positions match TRBD2. This CDR3 has 15 amino acids. V was clipped by 4 bases and J by 5 bases; unmatched bases: 7. Germline V gives CDR1 MGHRA, CDR2 YSYEKL. The CDR3 protein is CASSPASGLHNEQFF. CDR3 coding DNA: TGCGCCAGCAGCCCAGCTAGCGGGTTACACAATGAGCAGTTCTTC.